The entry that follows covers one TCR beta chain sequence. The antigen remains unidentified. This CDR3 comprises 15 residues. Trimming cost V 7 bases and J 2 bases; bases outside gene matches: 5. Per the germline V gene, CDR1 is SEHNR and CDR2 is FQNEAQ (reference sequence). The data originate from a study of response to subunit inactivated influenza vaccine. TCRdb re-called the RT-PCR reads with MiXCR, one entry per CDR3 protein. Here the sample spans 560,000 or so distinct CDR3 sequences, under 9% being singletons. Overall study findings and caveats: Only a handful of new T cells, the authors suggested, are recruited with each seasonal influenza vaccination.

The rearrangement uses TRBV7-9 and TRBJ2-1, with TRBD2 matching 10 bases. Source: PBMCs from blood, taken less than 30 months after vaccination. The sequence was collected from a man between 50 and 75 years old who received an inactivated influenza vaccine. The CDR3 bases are TGTGCCAGCATTTCTAGCGGGGGCGCCTACAATGAGCAGTTCTTC. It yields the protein CASISSGGAYNEQFF.